This TCR beta chain emerged from a study of blood T cell repertoires in COVID-19. Study overall: Specimens from acute and convalescent COVID-19 originated in the United States, Italy and Spain.

Methods used by the authors: Cell counts per sample came from amplifying reference gene primers. Repertoires were generated with immunoSEQ multiplex PCR, while TCRdb's copy carries only in-frame clones and drops some. V and J calls and clone size are as listed in that table; D and trimming were resolved from the DNA. The sample carries 150,000 to 200,000 clones, 80% to 85% recorded once. Recruits, aged roughly 18 to 95 years, lived in 24 US areas. Which cohort a participant joined came from the clinical history participants gave. The TCR was taken from a woman between 55 and 75 years old who had recovered from COVID-19. Sequencing used PBMCs or T cells enriched from blood (not recorded which).

CDR3 residues: CASSLGLAGGRGETQYF. Written as DNA, the CDR3 is TGTGCCAGCAGTCTTGGACTAGCGGGGGGAAGAGGGGAGACCCAGTACTTC. This chain links TRBV3-1 (or the pseudogene TRBV3-2) with TRBJ2-5, with 14 nucleotides matching TRBD2. Per germline, CDR1 LGHDT and CDR2 YNNKEL (reference sequence). The CDR3 covers 17 residues. V shed 6 bases, J shed 5 bases, and the junction held 11 bases outside the gene matches.